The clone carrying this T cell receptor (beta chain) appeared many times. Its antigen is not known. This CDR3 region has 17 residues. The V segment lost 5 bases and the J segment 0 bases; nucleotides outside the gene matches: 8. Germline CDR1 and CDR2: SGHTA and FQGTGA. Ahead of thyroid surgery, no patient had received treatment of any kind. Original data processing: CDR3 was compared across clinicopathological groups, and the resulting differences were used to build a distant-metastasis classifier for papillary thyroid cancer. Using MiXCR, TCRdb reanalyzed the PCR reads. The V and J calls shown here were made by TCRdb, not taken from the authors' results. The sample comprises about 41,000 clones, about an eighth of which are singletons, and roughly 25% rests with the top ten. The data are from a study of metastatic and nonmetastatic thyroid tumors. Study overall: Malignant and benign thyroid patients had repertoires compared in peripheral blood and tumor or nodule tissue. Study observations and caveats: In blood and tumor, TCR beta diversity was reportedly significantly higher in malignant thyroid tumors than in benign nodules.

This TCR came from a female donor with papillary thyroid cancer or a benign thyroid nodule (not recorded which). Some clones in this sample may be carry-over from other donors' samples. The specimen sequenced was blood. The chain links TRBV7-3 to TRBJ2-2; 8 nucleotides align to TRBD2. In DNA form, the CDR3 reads TGTGCCAGCAGCCCCCGCCCGGGACTAGCGAACACCGGGGAGCTGTTTTTT. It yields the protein CASSPRPGLANTGELFF.